The clone carrying this T cell receptor (beta chain) was recorded many times. Unique molecular identifiers were used to barcode this TCRbeta library. TCRdb redid the calling of the PCR reads with MiXCR, one entry per CDR3 protein. The repertoire holds roughly 300,000 distinct CDR3 sequences, with 9% to 12% as singletons. This sample stems from a study of T-cell reconstitution after alpha-beta-depleted transplantation in children. Looked up from germline, CDR1 is SGHTA and CDR2 is FQGNSA. This CDR3 has 15 amino acids. V lost 4 bases to trimming and J lost 6 bases; unmatched junction nucleotides: 10. The receptor's source is a human donor who donated a stem cell graft to a child with acute lymphoblastic leukemia. The material sequenced was PBMCs from the stem cell graft donor, taken from the stem cell graft. The chain carries TRBV7-2 and TRBJ2-3; 7 bases line up with TRBD2. CDR3 DNA sequence: TGTGCCAGCAGCTCAGGACTAGTTTCTAGCGATACGCAGTATTTT. This gives the protein CASSSGLVSSDTQYF.